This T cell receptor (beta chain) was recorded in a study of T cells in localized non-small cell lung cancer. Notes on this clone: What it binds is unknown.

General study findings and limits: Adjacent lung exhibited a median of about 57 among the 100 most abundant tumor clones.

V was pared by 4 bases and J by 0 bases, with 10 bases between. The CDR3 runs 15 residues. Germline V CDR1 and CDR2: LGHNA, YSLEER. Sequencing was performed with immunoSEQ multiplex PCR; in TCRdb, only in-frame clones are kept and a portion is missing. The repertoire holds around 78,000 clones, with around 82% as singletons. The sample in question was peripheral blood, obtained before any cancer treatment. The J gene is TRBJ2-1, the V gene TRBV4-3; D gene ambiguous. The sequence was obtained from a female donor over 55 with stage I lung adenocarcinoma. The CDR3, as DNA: TGCGCCAGCAGCCCTATCCTAAGCTCCTACAATGAGCAGTTCTTC. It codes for CASSPILSSYNEQFF.